The sequence of this TCR beta chain was determined in a study of blood T cell repertoires in COVID-19. CDR3 length: 14 amino acids. Per the germline V gene, CDR1 is MNHEY and CDR2 is SVGAGI. Trimming removed 5 bases at V and 1 base at J, with 11 bases between. Profiled with immunoSEQ multiplex PCR; TCRdb holds only in-frame clones, not every one. The table shows 200,000 to 250,000 clones, with around 85% occurring only once. Material: peripheral blood. This sequence originates from a woman in her 30s who had recovered from COVID-19. The V and J genes are TRBV6-5 and TRBJ1-2, with unresolved D. The CDR3 DNA reads TGTGCCAGCAGTAGGAATCAGGTTAACTATGGCTACACCTTC. Protein: CASSRNQVNYGYTF.